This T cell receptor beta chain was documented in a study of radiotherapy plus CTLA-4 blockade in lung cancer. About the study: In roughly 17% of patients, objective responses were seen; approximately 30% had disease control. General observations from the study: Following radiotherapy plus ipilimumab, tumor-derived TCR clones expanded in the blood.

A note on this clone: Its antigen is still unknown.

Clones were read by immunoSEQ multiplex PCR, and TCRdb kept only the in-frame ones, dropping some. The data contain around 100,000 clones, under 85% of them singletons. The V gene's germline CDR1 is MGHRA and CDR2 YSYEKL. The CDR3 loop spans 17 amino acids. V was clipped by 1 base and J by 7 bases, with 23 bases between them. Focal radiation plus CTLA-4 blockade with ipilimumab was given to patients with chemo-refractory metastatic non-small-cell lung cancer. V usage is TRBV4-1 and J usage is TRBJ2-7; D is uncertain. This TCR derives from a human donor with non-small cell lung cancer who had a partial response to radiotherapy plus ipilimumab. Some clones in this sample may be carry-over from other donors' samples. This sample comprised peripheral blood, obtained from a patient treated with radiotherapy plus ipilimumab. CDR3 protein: CASSQVPSHYLHEEQYF. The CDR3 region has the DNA TGCGCCAGCAGCCAAGTTCCCAGTCATTATCTCCATGAAGAGCAGTACTTC.